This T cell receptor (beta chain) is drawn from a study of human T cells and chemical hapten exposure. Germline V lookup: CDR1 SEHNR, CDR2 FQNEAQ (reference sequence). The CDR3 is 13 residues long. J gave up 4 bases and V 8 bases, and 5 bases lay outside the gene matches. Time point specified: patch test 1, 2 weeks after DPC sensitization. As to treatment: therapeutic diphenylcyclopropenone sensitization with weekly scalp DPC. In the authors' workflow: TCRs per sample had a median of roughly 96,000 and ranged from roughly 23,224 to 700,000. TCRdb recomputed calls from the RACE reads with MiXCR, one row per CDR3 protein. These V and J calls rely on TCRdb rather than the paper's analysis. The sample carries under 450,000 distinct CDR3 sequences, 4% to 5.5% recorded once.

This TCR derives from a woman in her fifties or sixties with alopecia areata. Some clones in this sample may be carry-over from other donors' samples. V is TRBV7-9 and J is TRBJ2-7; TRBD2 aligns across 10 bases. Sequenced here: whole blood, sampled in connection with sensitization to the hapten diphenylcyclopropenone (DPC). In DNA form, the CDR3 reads TGTGCCAGCGGAGTACTAGCGGGGTACGAGCAGTACTTC. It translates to CASGVLAGYEQYF. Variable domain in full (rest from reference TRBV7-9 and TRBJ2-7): DTGVSQNPRHKITKRGQNVTFRCDPISEHNRLYWYRQTLGQGPEFLTYFQNEAQLEKSRLLSDRFSAERPKGSFSTLEIQRTEQGDSAMYLCASGVLAGYEQYFGPGTRLTVT.